Shown below are 5 T cell receptor beta chains from a single sample sequenced in a study of identical twins. Via MiXCR, TCRdb re-called the 5' RACE reads, giving one row per CDR3 protein. The table includes 750,000 to 950,000 distinct CDR3 sequences, around an eighth detected once. These data are also associated with another study on yellow fever vaccine responses in identical twins.

The source material was PBMCs. The receptors derive from a woman in her late teens or twenties in good health.

The V gene is TRBV10-3, the J gene TRBJ2-1, with D tentatively TRBD2 (6 bases). The CDR3 totals 16 residues. CDR1 and CDR2 from the germline V gene are ENHRY and SYGVKD. Trimming left V 6 bases short and J 9 bases short, with 24 bases between. The CDR3 DNA reads as TGTGCCATCAGCGATCCTTCGCGGGATTCCTCGGGTGAGCAGTTCTTC. It encodes CAISDPSRDSSGEQFF.

This clonotype was counted many times. The rearrangement uses TRBV11-2 and TRBJ2-7; 8 bases fit TRBD2. Germline V lookup: CDR1 SGHAT, CDR2 FQNNGV. This CDR3 has 16 residues. The junction had 5 bases not matched to a gene; V was cut back by 1 base and J by 0 bases. CDR3 sequence: CASSLGAGAFSYEQYV. In DNA, the CDR3 is TGTGCCAGCAGCTTAGGAGCGGGGGCCTTCTCCTACGAGCAGTACGTC.

Concerning this clonotype itself: Because it lacks the conserved phenylalanine or tryptophan at the end, this CDR3 is likely a read error. The chain links TRBV25-1 to TRBJ2-1, with a tentative D call TRBD2 (6 bases). V was clipped by 5 bases and J by 0 bases, with 14 bases between them. This CDR3 contains 16 residues. Germline CDR1 is MGHDK and CDR2 is SYGVNS. The CDR3 sequence: CASSPPAGSSYNEQFL. CDR3 bases: TGTGCCAGCAGTCCCCCCGCCGGGAGCTCCTACAATGAGCAGTTCTTA.

This rearrangement joins TRBV24-1 to TRBJ2-1; 10 bases match TRBD2. Germline lookup yields CDR1 KGHDR and CDR2 SFDVKD. The CDR3 consists of 19 residues. J was trimmed by 0 bases and V by 4 bases; bases with no gene match: 11. The CDR3 DNA follows: TGTGCCACCAGTGACCCCCGGATAGCGGGGGGTAGCTCCTACAATGAGCAGTTCTTC. This sequence encodes CATSDPRIAGGSSYNEQFF.

This clonotype was counted ten times or more. The chain combines TRBV10-3 with TRBJ1-5; no definite D call. This CDR3 comprises 16 residues. The V gene lost 0 bases and the J gene lost 6 bases, with 15 bases spanning the gap. CDR1 is ENHRY, CDR2 SYGVKD, per germline. The CDR3 here is CAISESGWGVGQPQHF. DNA for the CDR3: TGTGCCATCAGTGAGTCGGGATGGGGTGTGGGTCAGCCCCAGCATTTT.